The rows below give T cell receptor beta chains drawn from one sample of a study of blood T cell repertoires in COVID-19. Here immunoSEQ multiplex PCR was the method, and the copy in TCRdb shows in-frame clones only, minus some. The sample yields more than 95,000 clones, 81% seen once. Sequences were obtained from peripheral blood. These receptors all come from a man aged 80 or over with acute or convalescent COVID-19. The CDR3 runs from the conserved cysteine through the conserved F or W. A D gene is named only where the DNA matches it firmly. Rows give clone size only sometimes, using once, few, many, or a class for an expanded clone.

>TRBV12-3/TRBV12-4|TRBJ2-5|TRBD1|-
CASTDRARETQYF
TGTGCCAGCACGGACAGGGCGAGAGAGACCCAGTACTTC
>TRBV6-5|TRBJ1-1|-|once
CASSYSQGNTEAFF
TGTGCCAGCAGTTACTCACAGGGCAACACTGAAGCTTTCTTT
>TRBV10-1|TRBJ2-1|-|-
CASTNRYNEQFF
TGCGCCAGCACCAACAGATACAATGAGCAGTTCTTC
>TRBV27|TRBJ2-3|-|-
CASSLFRRDTQYF
TGTGCCAGCAGTTTATTCAGAAGAGATACGCAGTATTTT
>TRBV6-6|TRBJ2-1|TRBD2|-
CASSTSGRTGNEQFF
TGTGCCAGCAGTACGAGCGGGAGGACCGGCAATGAGCAGTTCTTC
>TRBV9|TRBJ1-2|TRBD1|-
CASSVAGRDSGYTF
TGTGCCAGCAGCGTAGCAGGTCGGGACAGCGGCTACACCTTC
>TRBV10-3|TRBJ1-3|-|-
CAIRTDRAGNTIYF
TGTGCCATCAGGACGGACAGAGCTGGAAACACCATATATTTT
>TRBV11-2|TRBJ2-1|TRBD2|-
CASNKLAGGLNEQFF
TGTGCCAGCAATAAACTAGCGGGAGGGCTGAATGAGCAGTTCTTC
>TRBV5-1|TRBJ2-5|TRBD1|-
CASSLVGTGKETQYF
TGCGCCAGCAGCTTGGTCGGGACAGGGAAAGAGACCCAGTACTTC
>TRBV28|TRBJ1-4|-|-
CATHNEKLFF
TGTGCCACCCATAATGAAAAACTGTTTTTT
>TRBV7-9|TRBJ2-5|TRBD1|-
CASSSGQAETQYF
TGTGCCAGCAGCTCAGGACAGGCAGAGACCCAGTACTTC
>TRBV20-1|TRBJ2-3|TRBD2|-
CSASSGGLGSTDTQYF
TGCAGTGCTAGTAGCGGGGGTTTGGGAAGCACAGATACGCAGTATTTT
>TRBV11-2|TRBJ2-1|-|-
CASSLDGSGRSYNEQFF
TGTGCCAGCAGCTTAGATGGTAGCGGCCGCTCCTACAATGAGCAGTTCTTC
>TRBV18|TRBJ1-1|-|-
CASSPPNGLNTEAFF
TGTGCCAGCTCACCACCTAATGGGCTGAACACTGAAGCTTTCTTT
>TRBV6-5|TRBJ1-2|TRBD1|-
CASTGGTGVGYTF
TGTGCCAGCACCGGGGGGACAGGGGTTGGCTACACCTTC
>TRBV6-2/TRBV6-3|TRBJ2-5|-|-
CASSRTKGASATQYF
TGTGCCAGCAGTAGGACTAAGGGAGCCTCGGCGACCCAGTACTTC
>TRBV11-2|TRBJ2-7|TRBD1|-
CASSLILSGDRVREQYF
TGTGCCAGCAGCTTAATTCTGTCCGGAGACAGGGTGCGTGAGCAGTACTTC
>TRBV6-6|TRBJ2-3|TRBD2|-
CASRSGLAGADTQYF
TGTGCCAGCAGGTCGGGACTAGCGGGAGCAGATACGCAGTATTTT
>TRBV5-6|TRBJ1-1|-|-
CASSFRQAWNTEAFF
TGTGCCAGCAGCTTTAGACAGGCCTGGAACACTGAAGCTTTCTTT
>TRBV5-1|TRBJ2-5|TRBD2|-
CASSTGTSGQETQYF
TGCGCCAGCAGCACCGGGACTAGCGGTCAAGAGACCCAGTACTTC
>TRBV12-5|TRBJ2-7|-|-
CASGLGPTGDLSEQYF
TGTGCTAGTGGTTTGGGTCCGACAGGAGACTTATCCGAGCAGTACTTC
>TRBV6-5|TRBJ2-7|-|-
CASFGGRYEQYF
TGTGCCAGCTTTGGGGGGAGGTACGAGCAGTACTTC
>TRBV7-2|TRBJ2-3|TRBD1|-
CASTRDRGRTDTQYF
TGTGCCAGCACAAGAGACAGGGGGCGGACAGATACGCAGTATTTT
>TRBV4-3|TRBJ2-3|-|-
CASSRFSGSTDTQYF
TGCGCCAGCAGCCGGTTTAGCGGTAGCACAGATACGCAGTATTTT
>TRBV7-8|TRBJ2-2|-|-
CASSLDGSGAGELFF
TGTGCCAGCAGCTTAGACGGGAGTGGGGCCGGGGAGCTGTTTTTT
>TRBV5-1|TRBJ2-3|TRBD2|-
CASRSPGGGLTDTQYF
TGCGCCAGCAGGTCCCCTGGCGGGGGACTGACAGATACGCAGTATTTT
>TRBV12-3/TRBV12-4|TRBJ1-1|-|once
CASSLGDIEAFF
TGTGCCAGCAGTTTGGGGGACATTGAGGCTTTCTTT
>TRBV5-1|TRBJ2-5|TRBD1|-
CASHRTGGQETQYF
TGCGCCAGCCACCGGACAGGGGGTCAAGAGACCCAGTACTTC
>TRBV6-5|TRBJ1-4|TRBD1|few
CASSKRDRAQEKLFF
TGTGCCAGCAGTAAACGGGACAGGGCTCAGGAAAAACTGTTTTTT